The clone carrying this TCR beta chain was seen more than once but under ten times. The antigen remains undetermined. This entry belongs to a study of human T cells and chemical hapten exposure. Study-wide background: A patient group, mainly female, showed alopecia areata, totalis or universalis. Yields of TCR per sample differed, chiefly owing to small differences in pooled library volume. Study conclusions and caveats: Patch test score was positively correlated with the counts of TCRs that had expanded at PT1.

MiXCR, run by TCRdb on the RACE reads, gives a single entry per CDR3 protein. The sample consists of 60,000 to 65,000 distinct CDR3 sequences, approximately 10% of them appearing once. Time point defined: patch test 3, about 24 weeks after DPC sensitization. Noted treatment: therapeutic diphenylcyclopropenone sensitization with weekly scalp DPC. The sequencing here drew on whole blood, taken in connection with sensitization to the hapten diphenylcyclopropenone (DPC). This clonotype was sampled from a woman aged 25 to 45 with alopecia areata. Some clones in this sample may be carry-over from other donors' samples.

CDR3 coding DNA: TGTGCCAGCAGTCTTCCACCTACTAGCGGGGGTTTCACAGATACGCAGTATTTT. Its protein is CASSLPPTSGGFTDTQYF. V and J are TRBV7-6 and TRBJ2-3; 11 positions match TRBD2. Germline trimming cut 6 bases from V and 2 bases from J; bases unmatched to any gene: 13. Germline lookup yields CDR1 SGHVS and CDR2 FNYEAQ. The CDR3 sequence is 18 residues long.